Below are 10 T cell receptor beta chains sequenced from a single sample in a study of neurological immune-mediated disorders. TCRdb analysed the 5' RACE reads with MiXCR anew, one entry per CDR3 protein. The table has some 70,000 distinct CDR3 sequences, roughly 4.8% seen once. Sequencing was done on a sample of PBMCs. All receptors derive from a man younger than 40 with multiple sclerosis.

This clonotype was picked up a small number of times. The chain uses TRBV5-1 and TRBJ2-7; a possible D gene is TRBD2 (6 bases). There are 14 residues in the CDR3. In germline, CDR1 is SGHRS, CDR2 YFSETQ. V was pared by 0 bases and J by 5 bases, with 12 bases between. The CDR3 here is CASSLGGGVHEQYV. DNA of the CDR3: TGCGCCAGCAGCTTGGGTGGCGGGGTGCACGAGCAGTACGTC.

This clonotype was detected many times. This CDR3 reads CASSIPQGNTGELFF. CDR3 coding DNA: TGCGCCAGCAGTATACCCCAAGGAAACACCGGGGAGCTGTTTTTT. This chain joins TRBV5-1 and TRBJ2-2; D unresolved. V lost 5 bases, J lost 2 bases, and 13 bases lay in between. Germline V CDR1 and CDR2: SGHRS, YFSETQ. The CDR3 runs to 15 residues.

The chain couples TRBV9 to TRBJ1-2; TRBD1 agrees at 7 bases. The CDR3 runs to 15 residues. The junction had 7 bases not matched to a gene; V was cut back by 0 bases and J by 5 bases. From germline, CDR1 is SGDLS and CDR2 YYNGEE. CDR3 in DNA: TGTGCCAGCAGCGTAGGGGCGCAGGGGGAATATGGCTACACCTTC. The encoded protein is CASSVGAQGEYGYTF.

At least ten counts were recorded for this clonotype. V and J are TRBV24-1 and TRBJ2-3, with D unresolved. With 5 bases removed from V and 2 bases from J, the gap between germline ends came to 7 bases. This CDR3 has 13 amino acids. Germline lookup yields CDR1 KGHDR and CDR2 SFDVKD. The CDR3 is CATSVGFTDTQYF. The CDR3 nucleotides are TGTGCCACCAGTGTCGGCTTCACAGATACGCAGTATTTT.

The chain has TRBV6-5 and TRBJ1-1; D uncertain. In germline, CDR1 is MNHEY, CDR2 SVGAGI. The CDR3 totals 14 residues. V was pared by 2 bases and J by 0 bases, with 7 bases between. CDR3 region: CASSYNYMNTEAFF. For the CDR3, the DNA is TGTGCCAGCAGTTACAACTATATGAACACTGAAGCTTTCTTT.

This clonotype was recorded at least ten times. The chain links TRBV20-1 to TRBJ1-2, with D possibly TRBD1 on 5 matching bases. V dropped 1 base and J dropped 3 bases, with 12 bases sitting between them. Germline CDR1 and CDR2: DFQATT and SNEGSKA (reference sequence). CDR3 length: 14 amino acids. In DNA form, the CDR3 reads TGCAGTGCTAGAGCCCCGGACACGGACTATGGCTACACCTTC. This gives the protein CSARAPDTDYGYTF.

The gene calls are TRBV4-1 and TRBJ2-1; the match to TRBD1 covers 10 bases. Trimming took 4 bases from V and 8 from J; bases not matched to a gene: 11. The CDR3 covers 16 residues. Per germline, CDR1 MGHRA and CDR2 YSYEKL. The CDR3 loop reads CASSPLGQGQIDEQFF. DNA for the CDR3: TGCGCCAGCAGCCCCCTGGGACAGGGGCAGATTGATGAGCAGTTCTTC.

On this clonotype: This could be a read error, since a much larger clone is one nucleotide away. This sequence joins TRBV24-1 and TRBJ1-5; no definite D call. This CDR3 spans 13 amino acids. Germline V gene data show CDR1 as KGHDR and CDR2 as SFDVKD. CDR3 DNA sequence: TGTGCCACCAGTGGTGTGAGGGATCAGTCCCAGCATTTT. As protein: CATSGVRDQSQHF.

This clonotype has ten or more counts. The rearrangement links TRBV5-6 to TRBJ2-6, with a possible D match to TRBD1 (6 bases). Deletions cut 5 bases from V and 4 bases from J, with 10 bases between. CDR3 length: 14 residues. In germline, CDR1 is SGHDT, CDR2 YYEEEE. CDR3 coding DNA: TGTGCCAGCAGTACAGGGAAAGGGGCCAACGTCCTGACTTTC. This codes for CASSTGKGANVLTF.

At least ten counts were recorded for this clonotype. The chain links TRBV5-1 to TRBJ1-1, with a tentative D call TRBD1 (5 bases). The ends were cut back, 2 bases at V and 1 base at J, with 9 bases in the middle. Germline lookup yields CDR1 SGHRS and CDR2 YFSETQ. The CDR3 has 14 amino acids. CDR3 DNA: TGCGCCAGCAGCTTCCTTACAGGGAACACTGAAGCTTTCTTT. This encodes CASSFLTGNTEAFF.